Below, 14 T cell receptor beta chains from the same sample are listed, as sequenced in a study of OX40 agonist ivuxolimab in advanced cancers. The data were produced by immunoSEQ multiplex PCR, yet TCRdb's version contains in-frame clones alone and is incomplete. The table lists under 50,000 clones, approximately 90% of them singletons. Source: CD4+ or CD8+ T cells sorted from blood, taken in a trial of the OX40 agonist ivuxolimab. These receptors were obtained from an adult with an advanced solid tumor such as melanoma, head and neck, liver or kidney cancer.

The chain combines TRBV28 with TRBJ1-3; D unclear. Germline CDR1 reads MDHEN; CDR2 reads SYDVKM. V shed 5 bases and J shed 4 bases, with 12 bases lying between them. The CDR3 extends over 14 amino acids. CDR3 nucleotide sequence: TGTGCCAGCAGTCCAAGGCAGTCCGGAAACACCATATATTTT. This gives the protein CASSPRQSGNTIYF.

The sample holds one count of this clone. The V call is TRBV13, the J call TRBJ2-3, with D perhaps matching TRBD1 (5 bases). Trimming shortened V by 2 bases and J by 6 bases, and 12 bases separated the two germline ends. This CDR3 is 14 amino acids long. Looked up from germline, CDR1 is PRHDT and CDR2 is FYEKMQ (reference sequence). The CDR3 DNA reads TGTGCCAGCAGCTTAAGGGGCCAAGCGGATACGCAGTATTTT. Encoded protein: CASSLRGQADTQYF.

V is TRBV14 and J is TRBJ2-2; 9 nucleotides line up with TRBD1. V trimming: 0 bases; J trimming: 4 bases; junction bases outside the gene matches: 9. Germline CDR1 reads SGHDN; CDR2 reads FVKESK. The CDR3 is 18 amino acids. CDR3: CASSQDLPGTGFTGELFF. In DNA, the CDR3 is TGTGCCAGCAGCCAAGATCTGCCCGGGACAGGGTTCACCGGGGAGCTGTTTTTT.

V is TRBV27 and J is TRBJ1-5; D might be TRBD1 (5 bases). Germline V gene sequence: CDR1 MNHEY, CDR2 SMNVEV (reference sequence). The V end lost 8 bases, the J end lost 2 bases, and 13 bases lay between the germline ends. The CDR3 totals 14 residues. The CDR3 spells CASSRAGGNQPQHF. The CDR3 DNA reads TGTGCCAGCTCCCGGGCGGGGGGCAATCAGCCCCAGCATTTT.

The chain employs TRBV5-6 and TRBJ1-1; D not certain. CDR1 is SGHDT and CDR2 is YYEEEE in the germline V gene. The CDR3 length is 14 residues. V lost 4 bases, J lost 1 base, and 11 bases lay in between. CDR3 sequence reads: CASSVGDANTEAFF. DNA for the CDR3: TGTGCCAGCAGCGTTGGCGACGCGAACACTGAAGCTTTCTTT.

This chain connects TRBV10-1 to TRBJ2-7; TRBD2 matches 9 bases. This CDR3 spans 13 amino acids. CDR1 is WNHNN and CDR2 is SYGVQD in the germline V gene (reference sequence). The V segment lost 9 bases and the J segment 5 bases; nucleotides outside the gene matches: 8. The chain's CDR3 is CASGGGRAHEQYF. The CDR3 DNA is TGCGCCAGTGGCGGCGGGAGGGCCCACGAGCAGTACTTC.

The V gene is TRBV2, the J gene TRBJ2-7, with 8 bases aligning to TRBD1. The CDR3 is 14 residues long. CDR1 SNHLY and CDR2 FYNNEI come from the germline V gene. V lost 1 base to trimming and J lost 6 bases; unmatched junction nucleotides: 5. The CDR3 DNA reads TGTGCCAGCAGTGAAGGGCAGGGGGCACGCGAGCAGTACTTC. Amino acid sequence: CASSEGQGAREQYF. The complete variable domain, with remaining parts taken from reference TRBV2 and TRBJ2-7, reads EPEVTQTPSHQVTQMGQEVILRCVPISNHLYFYWYRQILGQKVEFLVSFYNNEISEKSEIFDDQFSVERPDGSNFTLKIRSTKLEDSAMYFCASSEGQGAREQYFGPGTRLTVT.

This clone was observed once. The chain carries TRBV27 and TRBJ2-1, with TRBD2 as a possible D gene (6 bases). Trimming removed 3 bases at V and 7 bases at J, with 16 bases between. This CDR3 comprises 15 residues. Germline V gene sequence: CDR1 MNHEY, CDR2 SMNVEV (reference sequence). CDR3 in amino acids: CASSLVGGGYNEQFF. The CDR3 bases are TGTGCCAGCAGTTTGGTCGGGGGTGGGTATAATGAGCAGTTCTTC.

J is TRBJ2-7 and V is TRBV5-6; tentative D call: TRBD1 (5 bases). Per the germline V gene, CDR1 is SGHDT and CDR2 is YYEEEE. The CDR3 is 14 residues long. V gave up 4 bases and J gave up 1 base, with 12 bases separating them. DNA of the CDR3: TGTGCCAGCAGCCTACCGGACACGTCCTACGAGCAGTACTTC. It is translated as CASSLPDTSYEQYF.

The rearrangement joins TRBV27 to TRBJ2-7; 8 bases match TRBD2. Germline V gene data show CDR1 as MNHEY and CDR2 as SMNVEV (reference sequence). This CDR3 comprises 14 residues. V lost 2 bases, J lost 3 bases, and 3 bases stayed unmatched. Here the CDR3 reads CASSLGLAHYEQYF. Written as DNA, the CDR3 is TGTGCCAGCAGTTTAGGACTAGCACACTACGAGCAGTACTTC.

The CDR3 region has the DNA TGTGCCAGCAGCTTGGCACGGGGGTCGGACAATGAGCAGTTCTTC. Protein product: CASSLARGSDNEQFF. The genes are TRBV13 and TRBJ2-1; possible D gene TRBD2, 6 bases. This CDR3 is built from 15 residues. CDR1 is PRHDT and CDR2 is FYEKMQ in the germline V gene (reference sequence). Trimming shortened V by 3 bases and J by 5 bases, and 14 bases separated the two germline ends.

CDR3: CASSTLPGLATRGELFF. CDR3 coding DNA: TGTGCCAGCAGTACACTCCCGGGACTAGCGACGCGGGGGGAGCTGTTTTTT. The rearrangement joins TRBV6-4 to TRBJ2-2; TRBD2 matches at 10 bases. Unmatched junction bases numbered 14, after V lost 5 bases and J lost 8 bases. CDR3 length equals 17 residues. Germline V lookup: CDR1 MRHNA, CDR2 SNTAGT.

This rearrangement joins TRBV6-1 to TRBJ2-1, with unresolved D. The CDR3 covers 11 residues. Between the trimmed V and J ends, which lost 7 bases and 6 bases, there was a span of 7 bases. Germline CDR1 is MNHNS and CDR2 is SASEGT. The CDR3 bases are TGTGCCAGCACAGGAACCAATGAGCAGTTCTTC. It codes for CASTGTNEQFF.

The chain carries TRBV19 and TRBJ2-1; D gene ambiguous. V lost 0 bases and J 3 bases, leaving 3 bases between the germline ends. This CDR3 spans 13 amino acids. Per the germline V gene, CDR1 is LNHDA and CDR2 is SQIVND (reference sequence). The CDR3 sequence is CASSIDNYNEQFF. CDR3 nucleotides: TGTGCCAGTAGTATAGATAACTACAATGAGCAGTTCTTC. The full variable domain, in which reference TRBV19 and TRBJ2-1 provide the parts outside the CDR3, is DGGITQSPKYLFRKEGQNVTLSCEQNLNHDAMYWYRQDPGQGLRLIYYSQIVNDFQKGDIAEGYSVSREKKESFPLTVTSAQKNPTAFYLCASSIDNYNEQFFGPGTRLTVL.